Presented here are 8 T cell receptor beta chains from one specimen sequenced in a study of blood T cell repertoires in COVID-19. Clones were read by immunoSEQ multiplex PCR, and TCRdb kept only the in-frame ones, dropping some. The sample has about 190,000 clones, 70% to 90% seen once. The specimen sequenced was peripheral blood. These receptors all stem from a woman in her 40s who had recovered from COVID-19.

This chain uses TRBV6-1 with TRBJ2-2; TRBD1 is a possible D gene (6 bases). This CDR3 spans 15 amino acids. The V end was cut by 2 bases, the J end by 5 bases, with 12 bases between. Germline V gene lookup returns CDR1 MNHNS and CDR2 SASEGT. The CDR3 reads CASSEPPGQTGELFF. In nucleotides, the CDR3 is TGTGCCAGCAGTGAACCCCCGGGACAAACCGGGGAGCTGTTTTTT.

This chain connects TRBV30 to TRBJ1-2, with TRBD1 identical over 9 bases. V trimming: 3 bases; J trimming: 6 bases; junction bases outside the gene matches: 8. The CDR3 is 14 amino acids. The V gene's germline CDR1 is GTSNPN and CDR2 SVGIG (reference sequence). The CDR3 DNA sequence: TGTGCCTGGAGAAACAGGGGGCACTCAAATGGCTACACCTTC. It yields the protein CAWRNRGHSNGYTF.

This chain uses TRBV5-1 with TRBJ2-1; D perhaps matches TRBD2 (6 bases). Per germline, CDR1 SGHRS and CDR2 YFSETQ. Trimming pared 3 bases from V and 15 bases from J, leaving 22 bases between. This CDR3 is 14 amino acids long. CDR3 amino acids: CASSWGDPGLGAFF. The CDR3 DNA reads as TGCGCCAGCAGCTGGGGGGATCCGGGACTCGGAGCGTTCTTC. Together with reference TRBV5-1 and TRBJ2-1, the CDR3 gives the full variable domain: KAGVTQTPRYLIKTRGQQVTLSCSPISGHRSVSWYQQTPGQGLQFLFEYFSETQRNKGNFPGRFSGRQFSNSRSEMNVSTLELGDSALYLCASSWGDPGLGAFFGPGTRLTVL.

This chain uses TRBV14 with TRBJ2-2, with TRBD2 identical over 12 bases. The CDR3 loop spans 17 amino acids. The germline V gene encodes CDR1 SGHDN and CDR2 FVKESK. With V trimmed by 4 bases and J by 6 bases, 9 bases remained unmatched. The CDR3 reads CASSLPRTSGKAGELFF. The CDR3 DNA reads as TGTGCCAGCAGCCTACCCCGGACTAGCGGGAAAGCCGGGGAGCTGTTTTTT.

The chain carries TRBV19 and TRBJ1-5; tentative D call: TRBD1 (5 bases). CDR1 and CDR2 from the germline V gene are LNHDA and SQIVND (reference sequence). V was shortened by 0 bases and J by 0 bases, with 18 bases between the two germline ends. The CDR3 is 19 amino acids. The CDR3 DNA is TGTGCCAGTAGTATAGAAGGACACTCCACCCAATATAGCAATCAGCCCCAGCATTTT. This codes for CASSIEGHSTQYSNQPQHF.

The genes are TRBV7-6 and TRBJ1-2, with no clear D. CDR1 and CDR2 from the germline V gene are SGHVS and FNYEAQ. The V end was cut by 5 bases, the J end by 4 bases, with 11 bases between. The CDR3 covers 13 residues. The DNA for the CDR3 is TGTGCCAGCAGCCCTTCGAACGGCTATGGCTACACCTTC. It yields the protein CASSPSNGYGYTF.

The count of this clone is one. This rearrangement joins TRBV7-9 to TRBJ2-5, with D tentatively TRBD1 (6 bases). V gave up 1 base and J gave up 2 bases, with 8 bases separating them. Looked up from germline, CDR1 is SEHNR and CDR2 is FQNEAQ (reference sequence). The CDR3 runs to 14 residues. The CDR3 DNA reads as TGTGCCAGCAGCTTAGGAGGGACACAAGAGACCCAGTACTTC. As protein: CASSLGGTQETQYF.

The chain combines TRBV24-1 with TRBJ2-1; 11 nucleotides match TRBD2. Germline V CDR1 and CDR2: KGHDR, SFDVKD. Trimming cost V 6 bases and J 6 bases; bases outside gene matches: 3. The CDR3 is 14 residues long. As DNA, the CDR3 is TGTGCCACCAGTCTAGCGGGAGGAGGCAATGAGCAGTTCTTC. The encoded protein is CATSLAGGGNEQFF.